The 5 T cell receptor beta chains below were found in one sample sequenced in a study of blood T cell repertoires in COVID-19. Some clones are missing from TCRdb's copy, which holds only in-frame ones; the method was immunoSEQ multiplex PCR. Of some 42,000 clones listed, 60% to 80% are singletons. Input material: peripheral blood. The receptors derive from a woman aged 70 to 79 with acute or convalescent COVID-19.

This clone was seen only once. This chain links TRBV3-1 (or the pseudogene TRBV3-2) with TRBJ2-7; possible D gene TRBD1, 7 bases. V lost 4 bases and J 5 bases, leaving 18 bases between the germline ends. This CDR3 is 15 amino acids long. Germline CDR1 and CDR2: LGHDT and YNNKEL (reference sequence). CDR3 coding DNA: TGTGCCAGCAGCCCCCGTCTACAGGGGAGGAACGAGCAGTACTTC. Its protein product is CASSPRLQGRNEQYF.

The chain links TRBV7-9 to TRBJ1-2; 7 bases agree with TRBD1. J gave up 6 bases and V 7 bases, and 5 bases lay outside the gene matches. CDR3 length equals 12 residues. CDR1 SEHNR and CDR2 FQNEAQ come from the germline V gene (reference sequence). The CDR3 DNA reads TGTGCCAGCAACAGGGGTGGTAATGGCTACACCTTC. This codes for CASNRGGNGYTF.

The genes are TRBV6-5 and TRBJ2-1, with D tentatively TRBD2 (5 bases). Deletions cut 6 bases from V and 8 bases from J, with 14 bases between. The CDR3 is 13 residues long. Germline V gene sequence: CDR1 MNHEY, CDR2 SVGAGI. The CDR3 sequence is CASSLPSGYEQFF. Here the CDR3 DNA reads TGTGCCAGCAGCCTACCCAGCGGATATGAGCAGTTCTTC.

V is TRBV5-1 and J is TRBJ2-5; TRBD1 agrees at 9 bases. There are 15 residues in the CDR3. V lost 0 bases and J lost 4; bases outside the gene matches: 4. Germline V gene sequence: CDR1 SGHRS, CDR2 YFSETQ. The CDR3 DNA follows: TGCGCCAGCAGCTTGGCCATGGGACAGGGAGAGACCCAGTACTTC. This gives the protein CASSLAMGQGETQYF.

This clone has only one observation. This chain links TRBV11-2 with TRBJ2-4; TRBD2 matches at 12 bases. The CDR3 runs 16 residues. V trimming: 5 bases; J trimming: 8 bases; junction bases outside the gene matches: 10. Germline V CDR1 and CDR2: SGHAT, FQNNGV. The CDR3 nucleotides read TGTGCCAGCAGCCACCGGACTAGCGGGAAGTCGGACATTCAGTACTTC. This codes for CASSHRTSGKSDIQYF.